This paragraph covers one T cell receptor beta chain sequence. Antigen specificity is unknown. The CDR3 length is 15 residues. Trimming removed 4 bases from V and 1 base from J, with 8 bases in between. Germline V gene sequence: CDR1 SNHLY, CDR2 FYNNEI. These data come from a study of T cell responses to AZD1222 COVID-19 vaccine. Study conclusions and caveats: CD4 TCRs linked to vaccination spanned spike, dominating at 160-218 and 743-854. In a largely white British group with more females than males, clonal diversity was possibly underestimated. Spike-specific TCR breadth and depth both grew after two AZD1222 doses. Of the AZD1222 recipients, only six or seven were seropositive at baseline.

Profiled with immunoSEQ multiplex PCR; TCRdb holds only in-frame clones, not every one. Among 110,000 or so clones listed, around 89% were seen once. The sequence was obtained from an adult who received the AZD1222 COVID-19 vaccine. This specimen was peripheral blood, taken 28 days after the second AZD1222 dose. The chain carries TRBV2 and TRBJ2-6; D ambiguous. CDR3 sequence reads: CASSALGSGANVLTF. CDR3 DNA sequence: TGTGCCAGCAGTGCTCTTGGGTCTGGGGCCAACGTCCTGACTTTC.